This entry concerns a single T cell receptor (beta chain). These data come from a study of neoadjuvant anti-PD-1 for oral cavity cancer. Noted time point: after neoadjuvant nivolumab, at surgical resection. Germline loops: CDR1 PRHDT, CDR2 FYEKMQ (reference sequence). Trimming removed 7 bases at V and 3 bases at J, with 16 bases between. The CDR3 spans 14 residues. The method was immunoSEQ multiplex PCR; TCRdb's version includes in-frame clones alone and lacks a portion of them. The sample records more than 30,000 clones, around two fifths being singletons. The sequence derives from a person between 35 and 79 years old with oral cavity squamous cell carcinoma. The J gene is TRBJ2-7, the V gene TRBV13; TRBD2 might be the D (6 bases). The source was tumor tissue, collected after nivolumab (anti-PD-1) treatment. This CDR3 is CASKGGANHYEQYF. CDR3 bases: TGTGCCAGCAAAGGCGGGGCGAATCACTACGAGCAGTACTTC.